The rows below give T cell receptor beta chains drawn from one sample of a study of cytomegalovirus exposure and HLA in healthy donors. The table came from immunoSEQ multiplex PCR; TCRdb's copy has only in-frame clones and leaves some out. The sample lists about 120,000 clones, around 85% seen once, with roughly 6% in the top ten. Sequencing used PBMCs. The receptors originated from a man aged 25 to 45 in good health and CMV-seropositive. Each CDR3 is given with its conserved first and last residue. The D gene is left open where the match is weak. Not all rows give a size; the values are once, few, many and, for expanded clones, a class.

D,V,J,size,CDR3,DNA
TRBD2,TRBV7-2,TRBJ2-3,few,CASSFKAGGGENTQYF,TGTGCCAGCAGCTTTAAAGCGGGGGGGGGTGAAAATACGCAGTATTTT
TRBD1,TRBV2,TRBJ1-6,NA,CASRTTGENSPLHF,TGTGCCAGCAGAACCACAGGGGAAAATTCACCCCTCCACTTT
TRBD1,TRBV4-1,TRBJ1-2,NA,CASSHPFPGTGGLDYGYTF,TGCGCCAGCAGCCATCCGTTCCCCGGGACAGGGGGTCTAGACTATGGCTACACCTTC
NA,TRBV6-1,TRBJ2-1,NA,CASTWGTLSNEQFF,TGTGCCAGCACGTGGGGGACACTAAGCAATGAGCAGTTCTTC
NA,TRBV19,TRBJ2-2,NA,CASSIGQVSGELFF,TGTGCCAGTAGTATAGGACAGGTCTCCGGGGAGCTGTTTTTT
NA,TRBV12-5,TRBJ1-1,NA,CASGLGLETTEAFF,TGTGCTAGTGGTTTGGGCCTGGAGACCACTGAAGCTTTCTTT
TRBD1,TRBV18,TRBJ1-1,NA,CASSLQGFLFRNTEAFF,TGTGCCAGCTCATTACAGGGGTTCTTATTCCGGAACACTGAAGCTTTCTTT
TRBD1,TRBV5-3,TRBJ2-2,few,CARPLQGTAGELFF,TGTGCCAGACCTTTACAGGGGACGGCCGGGGAGCTGTTTTTT
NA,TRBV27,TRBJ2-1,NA,CASSSHRVVGSYNEQFF,TGTGCCAGCAGTTCTCACAGGGTAGTTGGGTCCTACAATGAGCAGTTCTTC
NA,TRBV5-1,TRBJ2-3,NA,CASSSGVATDTQYF,TGCGCCAGCAGCTCAGGGGTCGCCACAGATACGCAGTATTTT
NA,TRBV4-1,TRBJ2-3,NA,CASSQGEGGSTDTQYF,TGCGCCAGCAGCCAAGGGGAGGGGGGTTCCACAGATACGCAGTATTTT
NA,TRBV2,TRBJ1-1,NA,CASSLTIWAFF,TGTGCCAGCAGTCTTACTATATGGGCTTTCTTT
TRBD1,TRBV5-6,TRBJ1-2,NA,CASSRGPGTGHYGYTF,TGTGCCAGCAGCCGCGGTCCCGGGACAGGACACTATGGCTACACCTTC
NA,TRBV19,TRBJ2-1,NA,CASSSEAYNEQFF,TGTGCCAGTAGTTCGGAGGCCTACAATGAGCAGTTCTTC
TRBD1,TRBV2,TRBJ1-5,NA,CASTATGGSNSNQPQHF,TGTGCCAGCACCGCAACAGGGGGCAGTAATTCCAATCAGCCCCAGCATTTT
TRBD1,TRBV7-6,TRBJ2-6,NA,CASSKPTGAGANVLTF,TGTGCCAGCAGCAAACCAACAGGGGCTGGGGCCAACGTCCTGACTTTC
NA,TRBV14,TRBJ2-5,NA,CASSPIRGRQETQYF,TGTGCCAGCAGCCCGATTCGGGGAAGACAAGAGACCCAGTACTTC
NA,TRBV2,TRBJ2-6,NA,CASSDLGANVLTF,TGTGCCAGCAGTGATCTTGGGGCCAACGTCCTGACTTTC
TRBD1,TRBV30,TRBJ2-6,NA,CAWTRLWGQGTSGANVLTF,TGTGCCTGGACCCGCCTTTGGGGACAGGGTACTTCTGGGGCCAACGTCCTGACTTTC
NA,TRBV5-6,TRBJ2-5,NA,CASSKGGGEAQYF,TGTGCCAGCAGCAAAGGGGGGGGTGAGGCCCAGTACTTC
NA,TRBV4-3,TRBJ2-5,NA,CASSQGVGQKRLDQETQYF,TGCGCCAGCAGCCAAGGAGTGGGACAGAAAAGACTAGACCAAGAGACCCAGTACTTC
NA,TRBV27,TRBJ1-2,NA,CASSLNRAGYGYTF,TGTGCCAGCAGTCTTAACAGGGCCGGGTATGGCTACACCTTC
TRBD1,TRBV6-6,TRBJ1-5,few,CASRPDRLGIDQPQHF,TGTGCCAGCAGACCGGACAGGTTGGGAATTGATCAGCCCCAGCATTTT
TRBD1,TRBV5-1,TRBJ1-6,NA,CASSYRDRGGSYNSPLHF,TGCGCCAGCAGCTACCGGGACAGGGGAGGCTCCTATAATTCACCCCTCCACTTT